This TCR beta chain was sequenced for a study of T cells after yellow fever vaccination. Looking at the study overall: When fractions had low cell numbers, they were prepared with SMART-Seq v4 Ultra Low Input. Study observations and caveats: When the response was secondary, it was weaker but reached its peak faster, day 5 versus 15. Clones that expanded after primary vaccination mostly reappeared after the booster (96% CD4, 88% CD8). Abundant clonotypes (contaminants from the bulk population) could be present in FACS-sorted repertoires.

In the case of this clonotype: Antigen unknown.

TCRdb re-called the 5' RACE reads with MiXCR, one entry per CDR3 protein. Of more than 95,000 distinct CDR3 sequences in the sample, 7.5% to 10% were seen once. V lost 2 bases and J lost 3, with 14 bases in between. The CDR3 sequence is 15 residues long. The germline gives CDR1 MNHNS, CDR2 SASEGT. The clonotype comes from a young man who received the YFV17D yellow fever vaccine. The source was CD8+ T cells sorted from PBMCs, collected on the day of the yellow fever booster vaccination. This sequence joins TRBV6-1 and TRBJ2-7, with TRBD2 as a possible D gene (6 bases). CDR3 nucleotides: TGTGCCAGCAGTGAATCAGGAGGGCTCGGCTACGAGCAGTACTTC. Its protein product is CASSESGGLGYEQYF.